The 32 T cell receptor beta chains in this list originate from one sample, sequenced in a study of T cell repertoires in MIS-A myocarditis. The assay was immunoSEQ multiplex PCR, and TCRdb's table has in-frame clones only and misses some. The sample shows over 5,500 clones, roughly 74% of them seen only once. Sequencing used interventricular septum heart tissue obtained at autopsy. The origin of the receptors is a young man with fulminant myocarditis from multisystem inflammatory syndrome in adults (MIS-A) after COVID-19.

The chain joins TRBV7-9 to TRBJ1-3, with 7 bases fitting TRBD1. V lost 5 bases and J lost 3; bases outside the gene matches: 4. CDR1 and CDR2 (germline): SEHNR, FQNEAQ (reference sequence). This CDR3 has 14 residues. CDR3 bases: TGTGCCAGCAGCCGACAGGGCGATGGAAACACCATATATTTT. The encoded protein is CASSRQGDGNTIYF.

The chain joins TRBV24-1 to TRBJ1-2, with TRBD1 matching 9 bases. Trimming removed 3 bases from V and 1 base from J; junction bases left unmatched: 8. CDR3 length: 17 amino acids. CDR1 is KGHDR, CDR2 SFDVKD, per germline. DNA of the CDR3: TGTGCCACCAGTGATCACACCGGGACAGGGATTAACTATGGCTACACCTTC. Protein sequence: CATSDHTGTGINYGYTF.

The chain is built from TRBV18 and TRBJ1-3; no reliable D call. Trimming removed 1 base at V and 0 bases at J, with 13 bases between. CDR1 and CDR2 from the germline V gene are KGHSH and LQKENI. The length of the CDR3 is 17 residues. CDR3 sequence (DNA): TGTGCCAGCTCACCACTTTCCGGGGTTAACTCTGGAAACACCATATATTTT. Protein sequence: CASSPLSGVNSGNTIYF.

The chain employs TRBV11-2 and TRBJ2-2; D not certain. Between the trimmed V and J ends, which lost 3 bases and 7 bases, there was a span of 9 bases. From germline, CDR1 is SGHAT and CDR2 FQNNGV. The CDR3 spans 13 residues. The CDR3 DNA is TGTGCCAGCAGCTTCTTACCCGTCGGGGAGCTGTTTTTT. It specifies CASSFLPVGELFF.

The V and J genes are TRBV7-2 and TRBJ2-1, with TRBD2 matching 9 bases. The CDR3 contains 16 residues. Germline V gene lookup returns CDR1 SGHTA and CDR2 FQGNSA. Trimming took 5 bases from V and 0 from J; bases not matched to a gene: 5. CDR3 residues: CASSPETSGSYNEQFF. Written as DNA, the CDR3 is TGTGCCAGCAGCCCCGAGACTAGCGGCTCCTACAATGAGCAGTTCTTC.

The V call is TRBV2, the J call TRBJ2-1; the match to TRBD2 covers 12 bases. Trimming took 6 bases from V and 4 from J; bases not matched to a gene: 7. Germline V gene lookup returns CDR1 SNHLY and CDR2 FYNNEI. CDR3 length equals 16 residues. In nucleotides, the CDR3 is TGTGCCAGCAGCCCACTAGCGGGGGGTCCTTACAATGAGCAGTTCTTC. Translating gives CASSPLAGGPYNEQFF.

This clone was counted between two and nine times. The genes are TRBV15 and TRBJ2-4; D ambiguous. Germline CDR1 is LNHNV and CDR2 is YYDKDF (reference sequence). This CDR3 region has 14 residues. Trimming removed 3 bases from V and 1 base from J, with 7 bases in between. The CDR3 sequence: CATSSLQAKNIQYF. CDR3 nucleotide sequence: TGTGCCACCAGCAGCCTACAGGCCAAAAACATTCAGTACTTC.

The chain couples TRBV10-1 to TRBJ1-5; perhaps TRBD1 as D (5 bases). This CDR3 has 19 residues. Germline CDR1 and CDR2: WNHNN and SYGVQD (reference sequence). Trimming removed 2 bases at V and 4 bases at J, with 24 bases between. CDR3 protein: CASSEPGGYRRGTNQPQHF. The CDR3 DNA is TGCGCCAGCAGTGAGCCCGGGGGGTACAGACGAGGGACGAATCAGCCCCAGCATTTT.

The chain carries TRBV7-3 and TRBJ1-1; 10 positions match TRBD1. CDR1 is SGHTA and CDR2 is FQGTGA in the germline V gene. The CDR3 runs to 15 residues. V lost 2 bases to trimming and J lost 10 bases; unmatched junction nucleotides: 10. CDR3 protein: CASSLQSGQGSLAFF. The CDR3, as DNA: TGTGCCAGCAGCTTACAGTCGGGACAGGGGTCGTTAGCTTTCTTT.

Turning to this clone: At one boundary the junction diverges from the germline segment, which might be a read error. The V gene is TRBV9, the J gene TRBJ2-3; 10 nucleotides agree with TRBD2. The CDR3 is made up of 15 amino acids. Germline CDR1 SGDLS, CDR2 YYNGEE. CDR3 residues: CASSVGLANTDTQYF. CDR3 nucleotide sequence: TGTGCCAGCAGCGTGGGACTAGCGAACACAGATACGCAGTACTTT.

The chain has TRBV12-2 and TRBJ2-3; TRBD2 is the table's D call and was not checked against the DNA. TRBV12-2 is given as a pseudogene. This CDR3 has 16 residues. CDR3 in amino acids: CASRLPTGGYTDTQYF. Written as DNA, the CDR3 is TGTGCAAGTCGCTTACCTACGGGGGGGTACACAGATACGCAGTATTTT.

The chain carries TRBV6-1 and TRBJ2-7, with D perhaps matching TRBD1 (6 bases). Germline V CDR1 and CDR2: MNHNS, SASEGT. This CDR3 contains 13 residues. Trimming took 3 bases from V and 2 from J, leaving 8 bases between them. The CDR3 region has the DNA TGTGCCAGCAGTGAGAGGACAGCCTACGAGCAGTACTTC. It codes for CASSERTAYEQYF.

The chain links TRBV11-3 to TRBJ1-1; D might be TRBD1 (6 bases). V shed 5 bases and J shed 8 bases, with 12 bases lying between them. The CDR3 has 12 amino acids. Per germline, CDR1 SGHNT and CDR2 YENEEA. The CDR3 nucleotides read TGTGCCAGCAGCCAAGGGGGAGAAGAAGCTTTCTTT. Residues: CASSQGGEEAFF.

The chain employs TRBV6-5 and TRBJ1-5; TRBD1 might be the D (5 bases). Trimming took 5 bases from V and 7 from J, leaving 12 bases between them. CDR1 is MNHEY, CDR2 SVGAGI, per germline. The CDR3 loop spans 13 amino acids. The CDR3 is CASSRQGGQPQHF. The CDR3 nucleotides are TGTGCCAGCAGTAGGCAGGGAGGACAGCCCCAGCATTTT.

The chain employs TRBV5-6 and TRBJ2-7; D possibly uses TRBD1 or TRBD2 (5 bases each). Germline CDR1 is SGHDT and CDR2 is YYEEEE. Deletions cut 4 bases from V and 0 bases from J, with 20 bases between. The CDR3 has 17 residues. For the CDR3, the DNA is TGTGCCAGCAGCCTGGGACGACGGGGCCTTATCTCCTACGAGCAGTACTTC. This sequence encodes CASSLGRRGLISYEQYF.

The CDR3 nucleotides are TGTGCCAGCCTCGATGGGGGAGCAGATACGCAGTATTTT. This sequence encodes CASLDGGADTQYF. The rearrangement uses TRBV5-4 and TRBJ2-3, with D perhaps being TRBD1 or TRBD2 (5 bases each). From germline, CDR1 is SGHNT and CDR2 YYREEE (reference sequence). The CDR3 consists of 13 residues. The V end was cut by 7 bases, the J end by 4 bases, with 13 bases between.

The V call is TRBV27, the J call TRBJ2-7, with a possible D match to TRBD2 (6 bases). Trimming left V 6 bases short and J 2 bases short, with 11 bases between. The CDR3 spans 13 residues. Germline V lookup: CDR1 MNHEY, CDR2 SMNVEV (reference sequence). The CDR3 DNA sequence: TGTGCCAGCAGAGGACGGACTACCTACGAGCAGTACTTC. As protein: CASRGRTTYEQYF.

The chain recombines TRBV27 with TRBJ2-6; D could derive from TRBD1 or TRBD2 (5 bases each). CDR1 is MNHEY, CDR2 SMNVEV, per germline (reference sequence). Trimming removed 5 bases at V and 2 bases at J, with 7 bases between. The CDR3 is 14 amino acids. This CDR3 reads CASSGGPGANVLTF. In DNA form, the CDR3 reads TGTGCCAGCAGTGGGGGACCTGGGGCCAACGTCCTGACTTTC.

The table lists this clone with a count of one. This sequence joins TRBV6-5 and TRBJ2-3; 11 bases line up with TRBD2. There are 15 residues in the CDR3. The J segment lost 3 bases and the V segment lost 10 bases, leaving 9 bases of the junction unmatched. CDR1 is MNHEY and CDR2 is SVGAGI in the germline V gene. CDR3 nucleotide sequence: TGTGCCACCCCGAAGGGGACTAGCGGAACAGATACGCAGTATTTT. This translates into CATPKGTSGTDTQYF.

In this sample, this clone turned up a few times. J is TRBJ1-5 and V is TRBV5-6; D not resolved. From germline, CDR1 is SGHDT and CDR2 YYEEEE. The CDR3 has 14 residues. V shed 0 bases and J shed 2 bases, with 6 bases lying between them. CDR3: CASSLGLGNQPQHF. The CDR3 nucleotides are TGTGCCAGCAGCTTGGGTTTAGGCAATCAGCCCCAGCATTTT.

J is TRBJ2-7 and V is TRBV6-1; 7 bases map to TRBD1. The CDR3 runs 16 residues. V shed 2 bases, J shed 2 bases, and the junction held 9 bases outside the gene matches. Germline CDR1 MNHNS, CDR2 SASEGT. The CDR3 region is CASSETLDRFAYEQYF. CDR3 bases: TGTGCCAGCAGTGAAACCCTGGACAGGTTCGCCTACGAGCAGTACTTC.

CDR3 sequence: CATSRDLTGGNTIYF. DNA for the CDR3: TGTGCCACCAGCAGAGACTTGACAGGGGGAAACACCATATATTTT. V is TRBV15 and J is TRBJ1-3; 7 positions agree with TRBD1. Germline CDR1 LNHNV, CDR2 YYDKDF (reference sequence). Trimming cost V 0 bases and J 4 bases; bases outside gene matches: 3. The CDR3 is 15 residues long.

The chain joins TRBV5-1 to TRBJ2-1; 13 nucleotides match TRBD2. V gave up 3 bases and J gave up 7 bases; unmatched junction bases: 1. Germline values: CDR1 SGHRS, CDR2 YFSETQ. The CDR3 extends over 14 amino acids. CDR3 region: CASSWTSGRNEQFF. CDR3 DNA sequence: TGCGCCAGCAGCTGGACTAGCGGGAGAAATGAGCAGTTCTTC.

This chain joins TRBV19 and TRBJ2-3; no clear D gene. The germline V gene encodes CDR1 LNHDA and CDR2 SQIVND (reference sequence). This CDR3 region has 15 residues. Trimming stripped 5 bases from V and 0 bases from J, with 12 bases between. CDR3 loop: CASSVAGSSTDTQYF. CDR3 DNA: TGTGCCAGTAGTGTGGCTGGGTCTAGCACAGATACGCAGTATTTT.

The J gene is TRBJ1-5, the V gene TRBV4-3; D gene unclear. The V end was cut by 1 base, the J end by 13 bases, with 14 bases between. This CDR3 is 13 amino acids long. CDR1 and CDR2 from the germline V gene are LGHNA and YSLEER. The CDR3 coding sequence is TGCGCCAGCAGCCAAGTGGTAGCGGCCGAACAGCATTTT. This encodes CASSQVVAAEQHF.

The V gene is TRBV30, the J gene TRBJ1-6; the D gene is possibly TRBD1 (5 bases). This CDR3 comprises 15 residues. V shed 0 bases and J shed 10 bases, with 16 bases lying between them. The germline V gene has CDR1 GTSNPN and CDR2 SVGIG (reference sequence). The CDR3 region is CAWSVGTGTWSPLHF. CDR3 bases: TGTGCCTGGAGTGTAGGAACAGGAACCTGGTCACCCCTCCACTTT. The full variable domain, rest sourced from reference TRBV30 and TRBJ1-6, is SQTIHQWPATLVQPVGSPLSLECTVEGTSNPNLYWYRQAAGRGLQLLFYSVGIGQISSEVPQNLSASRPQDRQFILSSKKLLLSDSGFYLCAWSVGTGTWSPLHFGNGTRLTVT.

The V gene is TRBV28, the J gene TRBJ1-2; D gene ambiguous. V was pared by 10 bases and J by 3 bases, with 12 bases between. The CDR3 runs to 12 residues. The germline V gene has CDR1 MDHEN and CDR2 SYDVKM. CDR3 in amino acids: CAIPGRYYGYTF. In DNA, the CDR3 is TGTGCCATCCCCGGGAGATACTATGGCTACACCTTC.

This clone was found once. V gene TRBV7-8 combines with J gene TRBJ1-1, with D uncertain. The CDR3 has 14 amino acids. V was shortened by 5 bases and J by 0 bases, with 10 bases between the two germline ends. Germline assignment: CDR1 SGHVS and CDR2 FQNEAQ. CDR3 amino acids: CASSRGRMNTEAFF. The DNA for the CDR3 is TGTGCCAGCAGCCGAGGACGGATGAACACTGAAGCTTTCTTT.

This chain uses TRBV24-1 with TRBJ2-1, with 11 bases fitting TRBD1. CDR3 length: 15 residues. CDR1 KGHDR and CDR2 SFDVKD come from the germline V gene. The junction had 8 bases not matched to a gene; V was cut back by 4 bases and J by 10 bases. The CDR3, as DNA: TGTGCCACCAGTGAGTCCGGGACAGGGGGGGGCGAGCAGTTCTTC. This codes for CATSESGTGGGEQFF.

This clone was recorded only once. The chain carries TRBV23-1 and TRBJ2-6; D is unclear. TRBV23-1 is reported as an ORF; its role is uncertain. Deletions cut 3 bases from V and 1 base from J, with 13 bases between. The CDR3 covers 17 residues. CDR3 coding DNA: TGCGCCAGCAGTCACCGCCCGGGCGTGTCTGGGGCCAACGTCCTGACTTTC. Translation gives CASSHRPGVSGANVLTF.

The rearrangement uses TRBV6-5 and TRBJ1-3, with D uncertain. Looked up from germline, CDR1 is MNHEY and CDR2 is SVGAGI. Trimming stripped 5 bases from V and 0 bases from J, with 8 bases between. This CDR3 has 14 amino acids. The CDR3 DNA is TGTGCCAGCAGTACAGATTACTCTGGAAACACCATATATTTT. It codes for CASSTDYSGNTIYF.

The genes are TRBV24-1 and TRBJ2-7; D may be TRBD2 (5 bases). V lost 0 bases, J lost 5 bases, and 13 bases lay in between. The CDR3 contains 15 residues. Germline-derived CDR1 and CDR2 are KGHDR and SFDVKD. The CDR3 DNA reads as TGTGCCACCAGTGATTTGCTAAATCTGGGAGACGAGCAGTACTTC. It specifies CATSDLLNLGDEQYF.